The next 23 T cell receptor beta chains were all read from a single sample in a study of T cell repertoires in cytomegalovirus infection. A single record per CDR3 protein comes from TCRdb applying MiXCR to the reads. The data hold a few hundred thousand distinct CDR3 sequences, with 40% observed a single time. Antigen specificity for these receptors is unknown. Sequenced material: cultured PBMCs, taken from culture after CMV antigen stimulation. Receptor source: a human donor in good health (CMV status not recorded). Some clones in this sample may be carry-over from other donors' samples.

This chain links TRBV30 with TRBJ1-1, with 10 bases that match TRBD1. There are 16 residues in the CDR3. The germline V gene has CDR1 GTSNPN and CDR2 SVGIG (reference sequence). Losses at the gene ends were 3 bases for V and 4 bases for J; bases not matched to a gene: 11. The CDR3 DNA reads as TGTGCCTGGAGCCCCGGGACAGGGGTCGGAAGCACTGAAGCTTTCTTT. The encoded protein is CAWSPGTGVGSTEAFF.

In this sample, this clonotype turned up a few times. The J gene is TRBJ2-5, the V gene TRBV7-2, with a tentative D call TRBD2 (6 bases). CDR1 SGHTA and CDR2 FQGNSA come from the germline V gene. The CDR3 runs to 14 residues. V lost 1 base and J lost 2, with 8 bases in between. CDR3 in DNA: TGTGCCAGCAGCTTAGAACTAGCTCAAGAGACCCAGTACTTC. It codes for CASSLELAQETQYF.

This chain joins TRBV7-9 and TRBJ2-2, with unresolved D. The germline V gene encodes CDR1 SEHNR and CDR2 FQNEAQ (reference sequence). The CDR3 extends over 16 amino acids. Trimming stripped 0 bases from V and 1 base from J, with 9 bases between. Here the CDR3 reads CASSLAMGLNTGELFF. The CDR3 nucleotides are TGTGCCAGCAGCTTAGCGATGGGCTTGAACACCGGGGAGCTGTTTTTT.

The chain carries TRBV5-1 and TRBJ2-1; 12 bases match TRBD2. V was pared by 3 bases and J by 4 bases, with 11 bases of the junction left unmatched. Germline CDR1 and CDR2: SGHRS and YFSETQ. The CDR3 runs 18 residues. In nucleotides, the CDR3 is TGCGCCAGCAGCTGGGATCTAGCGGGGGGGGGGTCGTACAATGAGCAGTTCTTC. The encoded protein is CASSWDLAGGGSYNEQFF.

The chain employs TRBV6-1 and TRBJ2-4; D gene ambiguous. Germline loops: CDR1 MNHNS, CDR2 SASEGT. V lost 0 bases and J 3 bases, leaving 9 bases between the germline ends. The CDR3 totals 15 residues. DNA for the CDR3: TGTGCCAGCAGTGAAGCGGGCCGGAACAAAAACATTCAGTACTTC. Translating it yields CASSEAGRNKNIQYF.

As regards this clonotype: At one boundary the junction diverges from the germline segment, which might be a read error. The chain is built from TRBV7-6 and TRBJ2-5; TRBD1 aligns across 8 bases. The CDR3 loop spans 14 amino acids. Germline V gene sequence: CDR1 SGHVS, CDR2 FNYEAQ. CDR3 in amino acids: CASSSYTGGETQHF. CDR3 DNA sequence: TGTGCCAGCAGCTCGTACACAGGGGGAGAGACCCAGCACTTC.

This clonotype has only a few counts. The V gene is TRBV7-8, the J gene TRBJ2-3; 9 bases agree with TRBD1. V lost 1 base to trimming and J lost 2 bases; unmatched junction nucleotides: 4. Germline CDR1 and CDR2: SGHVS and FQNEAQ. The CDR3 is 16 amino acids. CDR3 sequence (DNA): TGTGCCAGCAGCTTAGGACAGGGGGTCCTCACAGATACGCAGTATTTT. It is translated as CASSLGQGVLTDTQYF.

This chain uses TRBV7-2 with TRBJ2-1; D is possibly TRBD2 (5 bases). CDR1 SGHTA and CDR2 FQGNSA come from the germline V gene. The length of the CDR3 is 11 residues. V dropped 7 bases and J dropped 13 bases, with 14 bases sitting between them. The CDR3 bases are TGTGCCAGCACCCTCCGGGGATCTCAGTTCTTC. Translation: CASTLRGSQFF.

The chain uses TRBV28 and TRBJ1-4, with 8 bases that match TRBD1. CDR1 MDHEN and CDR2 SYDVKM come from the germline V gene. V gave up 4 bases and J gave up 7 bases; unmatched junction bases: 14. The CDR3 has 17 amino acids. CDR3 DNA sequence: TGTGCCAGCAGTTCATACAGCAGGGGGCGAATAGGTGAAAAACTGTTTTTT. Encoded protein: CASSSYSRGRIGEKLFF.

CDR3 sequence: CASSPGRDGAYEQYF. The CDR3, as DNA: TGTGCCAGCAGTCCCGGGCGGGACGGTGCCTACGAGCAGTACTTC. The V and J genes are TRBV7-2 and TRBJ2-7, with D maybe TRBD2 (6 bases). This CDR3 contains 15 residues. The germline gives CDR1 SGHTA, CDR2 FQGNSA. V lost 6 bases and J lost 2, with 17 bases in between.

This chain connects TRBV7-2 to TRBJ2-5, with TRBD2 identical over 9 bases. The junction had 17 bases not matched to a gene; V was cut back by 2 bases and J by 7 bases. The CDR3 sequence is 18 residues long. Germline CDR1 is SGHTA and CDR2 is FQGNSA. The CDR3: CASSLISAGGSLQRTQYF. DNA of the CDR3: TGTGCCAGCAGCTTAATTTCAGCGGGAGGATCTCTCCAAAGGACCCAGTACTTC.

The CDR3 region is CASSPYTYGQGGNTIYF. In DNA form, the CDR3 reads TGTGCCAGCTCACCATACACCTACGGACAGGGAGGAAACACCATATATTTT. This rearrangement joins TRBV18 to TRBJ1-3, with 8 bases identical to TRBD1. Unmatched junction bases numbered 10, after V lost 2 bases and J lost 4 bases. The CDR3 totals 17 residues. Germline CDR1 and CDR2: KGHSH and LQKENI.

This clonotype was recorded a few times. This chain joins TRBV7-6 and TRBJ2-1; 7 bases match TRBD2. The CDR3 covers 16 residues. Germline loops: CDR1 SGHVS, CDR2 FNYEAQ. After removal of 4 bases from V and 6 bases from J, the junction contained 12 bases not matched to a gene. The CDR3: CASSSVGREISNEQFF. In nucleotides, the CDR3 is TGTGCCAGCAGCTCAGTTGGGCGGGAGATAAGCAATGAGCAGTTCTTC.

The chain links TRBV6-2 or TRBV6-3 to TRBJ2-1; D is unclear. V was pared by 0 bases and J by 12 bases, with 15 bases between. The CDR3 spans 14 residues. Germline CDR1 is MNHEY and CDR2 is SVGEGT. The CDR3 bases are TGTGCCAGCAGTTACTCTCTTTGGGTGGGATCGCAGTTCTTC. The encoded protein is CASSYSLWVGSQFF.

This chain connects TRBV12-3 or TRBV12-4 to TRBJ2-1, with 11 bases identical to TRBD2. The CDR3 runs to 15 residues. J gave up 9 bases and V 5 bases, and 9 bases lay outside the gene matches. CDR3 nucleotides: TGTGCCAGCAGTACTCTAGCGGGAGGCCTTGGTGAGCAGTTCTTC. Translation: CASSTLAGGLGEQFF.

V gene TRBV6-2 or TRBV6-3 combines with J gene TRBJ2-1; 7 nucleotides match TRBD2. The germline gives CDR1 MNHEY, CDR2 SVGEGT. The CDR3 has 13 residues. V trimming: 10 bases; J trimming: 5 bases; junction bases outside the gene matches: 8. The CDR3 DNA reads TGTGCCACCCTTCCGACTAGCCACAATGAGCAGTTCTTC. It translates to CATLPTSHNEQFF.

The rearrangement joins TRBV7-8 to TRBJ1-1; D not certain. The V gene lost 1 base and the J gene lost 0 bases, with 9 bases spanning the gap. The CDR3 extends over 15 amino acids. Germline V gene sequence: CDR1 SGHVS, CDR2 FQNEAQ. The CDR3 sequence: CASSLVDGLNTEAFF. CDR3 DNA: TGTGCCAGCAGCTTAGTCGACGGGTTGAACACTGAAGCTTTCTTT.

The chain joins TRBV19 to TRBJ2-2, with 7 bases aligning to TRBD2. J lost 0 bases, V lost 7 bases, and 5 bases had no gene match. Germline loops: CDR1 LNHDA, CDR2 SQIVND (reference sequence). The CDR3 length is 15 residues. CDR3: CASTRRGTNTGELFF. CDR3 coding DNA: TGTGCCAGTACGAGGCGGGGGACGAACACCGGGGAGCTGTTTTTT.

The V gene is TRBV28, the J gene TRBJ1-2; D unresolved. The V end was cut by 7 bases, the J end by 8 bases, with 20 bases between. The CDR3 sequence is 14 residues long. CDR1 and CDR2 (germline): MDHEN, SYDVKM. The CDR3 region is CASTVPAGSEGYTF. DNA of the CDR3: TGTGCCAGCACCGTCCCGGCGGGATCCGAGGGCTACACCTTC.

This chain links TRBV28 with TRBJ2-1; tentatively, D is TRBD2 (6 bases). Trimming cost V 1 base and J 0 bases, with 16 bases left between them. The CDR3 sequence is 18 residues long. The germline gives CDR1 MDHEN, CDR2 SYDVKM. CDR3: CASSLYTLSGSSYNEQFF. In DNA form, the CDR3 reads TGTGCCAGCAGTTTATATACCCTTTCCGGGAGCTCCTACAATGAGCAGTTCTTC. Complete variable domain (other parts from reference TRBV28 and TRBJ2-1): DVKVTQSSRYLVKRTGEKVFLECVQDMDHENMFWYRQDPGLGLRLIYFSYDVKMKEKGDIPEGYSVSREKKERFSLILESASTNQTSMYLCASSLYTLSGSSYNEQFFGPGTRLTVL.

J is TRBJ2-1 and V is TRBV12-3 or TRBV12-4, with 8 nucleotides matching TRBD2. CDR3 length: 15 residues. Germline trimming cut 5 bases from V and 5 bases from J; bases unmatched to any gene: 8. CDR3 in DNA: TGTGCCAGCAGTCCCAAAGCGGGAGCACACAATGAGCAGTTCTTC. It specifies CASSPKAGAHNEQFF.

This clonotype has just a few counts. The genes are TRBV6-5 and TRBJ1-2, with TRBD1 as a possible D gene (5 bases). The CDR3 is made up of 14 amino acids. The ends were cut back, 5 bases at V and 2 bases at J, with 12 bases in the middle. The germline CDR1 and CDR2 sequences are MNHEY and SVGAGI. The CDR3 coding sequence is TGTGCCAGCAGTGGAGAGCGGGACAACTATGGCTACACCTTC. It encodes CASSGERDNYGYTF.

This chain uses TRBV12-3 or TRBV12-4 with TRBJ2-1; 12 bases are shared with TRBD2. This CDR3 contains 15 residues. The V segment lost 6 bases and the J segment 9 bases; nucleotides outside the gene matches: 9. For the CDR3, the DNA is TGTGCCAGCAGACAAGGACTAGCGGGATTAGGTGAGCAGTTCTTC. Translation gives CASRQGLAGLGEQFF.